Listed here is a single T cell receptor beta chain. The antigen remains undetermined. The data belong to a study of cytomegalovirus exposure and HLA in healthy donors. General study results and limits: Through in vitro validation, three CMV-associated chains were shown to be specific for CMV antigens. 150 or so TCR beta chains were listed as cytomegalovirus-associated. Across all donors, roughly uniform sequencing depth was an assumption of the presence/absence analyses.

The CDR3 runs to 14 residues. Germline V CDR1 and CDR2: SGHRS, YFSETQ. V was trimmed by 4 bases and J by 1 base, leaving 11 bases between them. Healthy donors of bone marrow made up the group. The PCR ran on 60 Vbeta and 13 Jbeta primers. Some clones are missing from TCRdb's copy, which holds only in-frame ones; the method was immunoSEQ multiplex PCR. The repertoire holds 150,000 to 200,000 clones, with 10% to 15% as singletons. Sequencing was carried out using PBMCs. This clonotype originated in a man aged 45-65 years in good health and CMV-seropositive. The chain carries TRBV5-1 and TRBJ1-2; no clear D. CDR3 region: CASSPGLDNYGYTF. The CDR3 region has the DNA TGCGCCAGCAGCCCCGGACTCGATAACTATGGCTACACCTTC.